Listed below are T cell receptor beta chains from one sample, sequenced in a study of shared clonotypes between healthy human individuals. TCRdb's table, derived via immunoSEQ multiplex PCR, lists solely in-frame clones and lacks some. The data show about 660,000 clones, less than 85% seen once. Material for sequencing was memory CD4+ T cells sorted from blood. These receptors were collected from a woman in her twenties or thirties in good health. The CDR3 runs from the conserved cysteine through the conserved F or W. The D gene is left open where the match is weak. A clone size is listed for some rows: how often the clone was seen (once, few, many), or a class if it is expanded.

d_gene,v_gene,abundance,j_gene,CDR3nt,CDR3aa
-,TRBV18,-,TRBJ2-2,TGTGCCAGCTCACCTTCCGGGTCGAACACCGGGGAGCTGTTTTTT,CASSPSGSNTGELFF
-,TRBV5-4,-,TRBJ1-5,TGTGCCAGCAGCTTGGGAGGGGGTCCTAATCAGCCCCAGCATTTT,CASSLGGGPNQPQHF
-,TRBV28,few,TRBJ1-2,TGTGCCGGGGGCGAGGGAGTTGACTATGGCTACACCTTC,CAGGEGVDYGYTF
TRBD2,TRBV6-5,-,TRBJ2-1,TGTGCCAGCAGTTTACTAGCGGGGACGAGGGGTGAGCAGTTCTTC,CASSLLAGTRGEQFF
TRBD1,TRBV27,-,TRBJ2-7,TGTGCCAGCAGTTCAGGACAGGGGAGCAAGCAGTACTTC,CASSSGQGSKQYF
-,TRBV4-2,-,TRBJ2-5,TGTGCCAGCAGCCAAGAGTGGGGGCGCGGAGAGACCCAGTACTTC,CASSQEWGRGETQYF
TRBD1,TRBV2,few,TRBJ2-7,TGTGCCAGCAGCCCCGGGACAGGGGGACTCGAGCAGTACTTC,CASSPGTGGLEQYF
-,TRBV2,few,TRBJ2-7,TGTGCCAGCAGTGACGATTACGAGCAGTACTTC,CASSDDYEQYF
-,TRBV5-1,-,TRBJ2-7,TGCGCCAGCAGCGGGGGACCCAATGCGGCTTACGAGCAGTACTTC,CASSGGPNAAYEQYF
-,TRBV7-2,-,TRBJ2-5,TGTGCCAGCAGCTTATACTACAGGCCTACCTCCCAAGAGACCCAGTACTTC,CASSLYYRPTSQETQYF
TRBD1,TRBV10-3,once,TRBJ2-3,TGTGCCACTCGTGAGACAGGGGTTAACACAGATACGCAGTATTTT,CATRETGVNTDTQYF
-,TRBV2,few,TRBJ2-5,TGTGCCAGCAGTTCCCAGGGAGACCAGTACTTC,CASSSQGDQYF
-,TRBV11-3,-,TRBJ2-7,TGTGCCAGCAGCTTAGATTCGGCGGGAATTAACGAGCAGTACTTC,CASSLDSAGINEQYF
TRBD2,TRBV19,-,TRBJ2-1,TGTGCCAGTAGGTCCGGGACTAGCGGATTTCACAATGAGCAGTTCTTC,CASRSGTSGFHNEQFF
TRBD2,TRBV27,-,TRBJ2-2,TGTGCCAGCAGTTCTCAGACTAGCGCCGGGGAGCTGTTTTTT,CASSSQTSAGELFF
TRBD1,TRBV28,-,TRBJ1-5,TGTGCCAGCGGACAGGGTAATCAGCCCCAGCATTTT,CASGQGNQPQHF
-,TRBV19,many,TRBJ2-7,TGTGCCACCAAGGGCCAGTCCTCCTACGAGCAGTACTTC,CATKGQSSYEQYF
-,TRBV7-2,-,TRBJ2-4,TGTGCCAGCAGCTTATACCGGGACCGCCAAGCCAAAAACATTCAGTACTTC,CASSLYRDRQAKNIQYF
-,TRBV29-1,-,TRBJ2-1,TGCAGCGTTGACAGGACCAGCTCCTACAATGAGCAGTTCTTC,CSVDRTSSYNEQFF
-,TRBV7-7,-,TRBJ2-1,TGTGCCAGCAGCTTAGATGGCAGCTACAATGAGCAGTTCTTC,CASSLDGSYNEQFF
-,TRBV30,-,TRBJ2-4,TGTGCCTGGAAGGGGGTAGAAGTAGCCAAAAACATTCAGTACTTC,CAWKGVEVAKNIQYF
-,TRBV6-1,-,TRBJ2-3,TGTGCCAGCAGCTACCGGGACGATGGGGCAGATACGCAGTATTTT,CASSYRDDGADTQYF
TRBD1,TRBV20-1,-,TRBJ1-2,TGCAATTTACAGGGGAACTATGGCTACACCTTC,CNLQGNYGYTF
TRBD1,TRBV9,-,TRBJ2-7,TGTGCCAGCAGCGTCGGGACAGAATACGAGCAGTACTTC,CASSVGTEYEQYF
TRBD1,TRBV14,-,TRBJ2-2,TGTGCCAGCAGCGACAGGGTCTTGAACACCGGGGAGCTGTTTTTT,CASSDRVLNTGELFF
-,TRBV6-1,few,TRBJ2-7,TGTGCCAGCAGTGAATCGTTCCCGGGGGACAGATCCTACGAGCAGTACTTC,CASSESFPGDRSYEQYF
TRBD1,TRBV6-5,-,TRBJ1-4,TGTGCCAGCAGGGGACAGGACGCAACTAATGAAAAACTGTTTTTT,CASRGQDATNEKLFF
-,TRBV28,once,TRBJ1-1,TGTGCCAGCACGGTCAGCGACACTGAAGCTTTCTTT,CASTVSDTEAFF
TRBD1,TRBV11-2,-,TRBJ2-1,TGTGCCAGCCGCAATAACAGGGGATACTATGAGCAGTTCTTC,CASRNNRGYYEQFF
-,TRBV5-1,-,TRBJ2-7,TGCGCCAGCAGCTTTTCGGGGGAGACCTCCTACGAGCAGTACTTC,CASSFSGETSYEQYF
-,TRBV18,once,TRBJ2-2,TGTGCCAGCTCACCAAGCGGAGGCACCGGGGAGCTGTTTTTT,CASSPSGGTGELFF
-,TRBV7-2,-,TRBJ2-3,TGTGCCAGCAGCTTTTTTTTGGGAGATACGCAGTATTTT,CASSFFLGDTQYF
TRBD2,TRBV2,-,TRBJ2-5,TGTGCCAGCAGGGCGACTAGCGGACAAGAGACCCAGTACTTC,CASRATSGQETQYF
-,TRBV27,-,TRBJ1-5,TGTGCCAGCTCCCTCAGAGCAGATCAGCCCCAGCATTTT,CASSLRADQPQHF
-,TRBV28,-,TRBJ2-7,TGTGCCAGCAGGATGACTAGGATCCACCACGAGCAGTACTTC,CASRMTRIHHEQYF
-,TRBV10-3,-,TRBJ2-7,TGTGCCATCAGTGATTGGCAGGTGGGAAACTACGAGCAGTACTTC,CAISDWQVGNYEQYF
-,TRBV6-4,many,TRBJ1-3,TGTGCCAGCAGTGAGGCCGCGGAGGGCTACTCTGGAAACACCATATATTTT,CASSEAAEGYSGNTIYF
TRBD1,TRBV27,-,TRBJ2-2,TGTGCCAGCAGTAACCGACAGGGGTCAGCGGGGGAGCTGTTTTTT,CASSNRQGSAGELFF
-,TRBV6-6,-,TRBJ1-1,TGTGCCAGCAGTTACTCTGGGGGGCTAGACACTGAAGCTTTCTTT,CASSYSGGLDTEAFF
TRBD2,TRBV28,-,TRBJ2-7,TGTGCCAGCAGTGCCGCGGGAGCCTACGAGCAGTACTTC,CASSAAGAYEQYF
-,TRBV28,-,TRBJ1-2,TGTGCCAGCAGTAGTCGGATCTATGGCTACACCTTC,CASSSRIYGYTF
TRBD2,TRBV6-5,-,TRBJ2-7,TGTGCCAGCAGTGACGGACTAGCGCGCGAGCAGTACTTC,CASSDGLAREQYF
TRBD2,TRBV28,-,TRBJ2-4,TGTGCCAGCACGAGGGAGGGTCATGGAAACATTCAGTACTTC,CASTREGHGNIQYF
-,TRBV7-2,-,TRBJ2-7,TGTGCCAGCAGCTTAGCGAGGACATCCTACGAGCAGTACTTC,CASSLARTSYEQYF
TRBD1,TRBV9,-,TRBJ2-5,TGTGCCAGCAGCGTGAGACAGGGGGGGCAAGAGACCCAGTACTTC,CASSVRQGGQETQYF
-,TRBV7-6,many,TRBJ1-1,TGTGCCAGCAGTTCACCGAACACTGAAGCTTTCTTT,CASSSPNTEAFF
-,TRBV5-1,-,TRBJ1-2,TGCGCCAGCAGCCTGGACCATGGCTACACCTTC,CASSLDHGYTF
-,TRBV28,-,TRBJ1-2,TGTGCCAGCAGTTTTTACTCTGACTATGGCTACACCTTC,CASSFYSDYGYTF
TRBD1,TRBV14,-,TRBJ2-2,TGTGCCAGCAGCCCACAGGGGGCGGTCGGGGAGCTGTTTTTT,CASSPQGAVGELFF
TRBD2,TRBV25-1,-,TRBJ2-1,TGTGCCAGCAGTGAACAGGGACTAGCGGGAGTAGGTGAGCAGTTCTTC,CASSEQGLAGVGEQFF
TRBD2,TRBV6-1,many,TRBJ2-1,TGTGCCAGCAGTGACTTAGCGGGAGGGCCGAATGAGCAGTTCTTC,CASSDLAGGPNEQFF
-,TRBV7-2,-,TRBJ2-1,TGTGCCAGCAGCATGACCCGGATGAGCTACAATGAGCAGTTCTTC,CASSMTRMSYNEQFF
-,TRBV1,-,TRBJ2-7,TGCACCAGCAGCTATTGCTATTGGGGACTAGCGTCCCCCGAGCAGTACTTC,CTSSYCYWGLASPEQYF
-,TRBV5-8,once,TRBJ1-5,TGTGCCAGCAAAGAGGGTGGCAATCAGCCCCAGCATTTT,CASKEGGNQPQHF